This T cell receptor (beta chain) emerged from a study of blood T cells in healthy people across ages. Findings of the study overall: A roughly linear age-dependent decrease characterized TCR beta diversity per million T cells. Estimated diversity, derived from one million T cells, was regarded as an underestimate.

Details on this clonotype: The antigen is not known.

Peripheral blood from each donor was collected in a volume of about 10 milliliters. Germline V gene sequence: CDR1 SGHTA, CDR2 FQGNSA. This CDR3 region has 18 residues. The V gene end was trimmed by 5 bases and the J gene end by 8 bases; junction bases not matched to a gene: 18. A second PCR of roughly 7 to 11 cycles used a sample-barcoded 5' primer and a J-beta primer mix. One entry per CDR3 protein results from TCRdb running MiXCR on the 5' RACE reads. The data contain 1.5 million to 2 million distinct CDR3 sequences, roughly two fifths of them singletons. The TCR originated in a human donor in good health. Sequencing was carried out using blood. The chain combines TRBV7-2 with TRBJ2-6; 7 nucleotides agree with TRBD2. This CDR3 is CASSRTEGSGGYPNVLTF. DNA for the CDR3: TGTGCCAGCAGCAGAACAGAGGGGTCGGGGGGTTACCCCAACGTCCTGACTTTC. Complete variable domain (other parts from reference TRBV7-2 and TRBJ2-6): GAGVSQSPSNKVTEKGKDVELRCDPISGHTALYWYRQSLGQGLEFLIYFQGNSAPDKSGLPSDRFSAERTGGSVSTLTIQRTQQEDSAVYLCASSRTEGSGGYPNVLTFGAGSRLTVL.